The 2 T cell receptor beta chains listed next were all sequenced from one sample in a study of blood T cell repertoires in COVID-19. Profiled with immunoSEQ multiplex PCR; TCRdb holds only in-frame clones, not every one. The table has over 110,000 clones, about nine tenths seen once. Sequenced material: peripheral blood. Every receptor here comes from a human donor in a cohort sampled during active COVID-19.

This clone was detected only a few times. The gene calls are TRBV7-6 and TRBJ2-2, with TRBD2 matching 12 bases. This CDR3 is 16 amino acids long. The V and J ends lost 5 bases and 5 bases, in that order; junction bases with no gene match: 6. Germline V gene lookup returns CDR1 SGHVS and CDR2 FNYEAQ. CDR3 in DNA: TGTGCCAGCAGCGCGGGACTAGCGGGTAGGACCGGGGAGCTGTTTTTT. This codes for CASSAGLAGRTGELFF.

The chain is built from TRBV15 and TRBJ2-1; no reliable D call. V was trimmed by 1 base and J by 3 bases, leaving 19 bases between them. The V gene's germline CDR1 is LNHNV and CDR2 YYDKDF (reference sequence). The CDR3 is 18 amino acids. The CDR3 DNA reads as TGTGCCACCAGCAGAGCAAAAACCCCGGTCCCCTACTACAATGAGCAGTTCTTC. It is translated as CATSRAKTPVPYYNEQFF.